This entry lists 17 T cell receptor beta chains sequenced from one sample in a study of blood T cells in healthy people across ages (dated by TCRdb to 2013 to 2016). Libraries were constructed by 5' RACE. Instrument used: Illumina HiSeq 2500. A second PCR of roughly 6 to 12 cycles was performed with a sample-barcoded 5' primer and a J-beta primer mix. The public reads were run again by TCRdb, first through fastp at Q25 and then through MiXCR, and only productive beta chains were kept. CDR3 protein duplicates are merged, each entry listing the most common genes and DNA. The sample table shows about 930,000 distinct CDR3 sequences, and 29% are seen once. The ten largest clonotypes hold roughly 10% of the sample. These data are also associated with another study on T cells of mothers and their children.

Sequencing used blood. The receptors here all came from a woman aged 40 to 49 in good health.

The table lists this clonotype with a few counts. A single base separates this from a much larger clone, so it may be a read error. The CDR3 loop reads CASSDRDRLSYSYTF. The CDR3 coding sequence is TGTGCCAGCAGCGACCGGGACAGGTTATCCTATAGCTACACCTTC. The V gene is TRBV7-2, the J gene TRBJ1-2, with 8 bases that match TRBD1. The CDR3 length is 15 residues. The germline V gene has CDR1 SGHTA and CDR2 FQGNSA. Combining the CDR3 with reference TRBV7-2 and TRBJ1-2 gives the whole variable domain GAGVSQSPSNKVTEKGKDVELRCDPISGHTALYWYRQSLGQGLEFLIYFQGNSAPDKSGLPSDRFSAERTGGSVSTLTIQRTQQEDSAVYLCASSDRDRLSYSYTFGSGTRLTVV.

This clonotype was counted a few times. The V gene is TRBV6-6, the J gene TRBJ1-2; 11 positions match TRBD1. Germline V gene sequence: CDR1 MNHNY, CDR2 SVGAGI (reference sequence). The CDR3 sequence is 14 residues long. V gave up 6 bases and J gave up 4 bases; unmatched junction bases: 4. Here the CDR3 reads CASRTGTGGYGYTF. The CDR3, as DNA: TGTGCCAGCAGGACCGGGACAGGGGGCTATGGCTACACCTTC.

The chain uses TRBV5-1 and TRBJ2-1, with 14 bases identical to TRBD2. CDR3 length equals 18 residues. V was clipped by 3 bases and J by 8 bases; unmatched bases: 13. Per germline, CDR1 SGHRS and CDR2 YFSETQ. The CDR3 sequence is CASSSTGTSGGKSDEQFF. CDR3 bases: TGCGCCAGCAGCTCAACCGGGACTAGCGGGGGAAAGTCGGATGAGCAGTTCTTC.

In the case of this clonotype: The junction shows a germline mismatch at one end, possibly a read error. The V call is TRBV14, the J call TRBJ1-6, with D uncertain. The CDR3 totals 13 residues. Germline V gives CDR1 SGHDN, CDR2 FVKESK. In nucleotides, the CDR3 is TGTGCCTGCAGAAGTAGGTATAATTCACCCCTCCACTTT. This encodes CACRSRYNSPLHF.

V and J are TRBV7-2 and TRBJ1-4; D is perhaps TRBD1 (5 bases). The germline V gene encodes CDR1 SGHTA and CDR2 FQGNSA. V was pared by 3 bases and J by 8 bases, with 10 bases between. CDR3 length: 13 residues. This CDR3 is CASSFQAGEKLFF. For the CDR3, the DNA is TGTGCCAGCAGCTTTCAGGCAGGGGAAAAACTGTTTTTT.

This chain uses TRBV20-1 with TRBJ1-5, with TRBD1 as a possible D gene (6 bases). The CDR3 has 13 amino acids. From germline, CDR1 is DFQATT and CDR2 SNEGSKA (reference sequence). Trimming removed 4 bases from V and 7 bases from J, with 14 bases in between. The CDR3 coding sequence is TGCAGTGCTAAGGGGGTGGGAGGACAGCCCCAGCATTTT. Translated, it gives CSAKGVGGQPQHF.

The chain couples TRBV4-1 to TRBJ1-2; 7 nucleotides agree with TRBD1. V gave up 0 bases and J gave up 5 bases; unmatched junction bases: 9. Germline assignment: CDR1 MGHRA and CDR2 YSYEKL. The CDR3 spans 16 residues. As DNA, the CDR3 is TGCGCCAGCAGCCAAGACCCGGGACAGCGATTTTATGGCTACACCTTC. Translation: CASSQDPGQRFYGYTF.

This clonotype was counted a few times. This chain connects TRBV21-1 to TRBJ1-2. TRBV21-1 is classified as a pseudogene. The CDR3 consists of 17 residues. Here the CDR3 DNA reads TGTGCCAGCAGCAAAGGCTGCCAGATTAAGGCACAATATGGCTACACCTTC. Translating gives CASSKGCQIKAQYGYTF.

The rearrangement uses TRBV9 and TRBJ1-5; D perhaps matches TRBD1 (6 bases). Germline CDR1 reads SGDLS; CDR2 reads YYNGEE. V was cut by 2 bases and J by 0 bases, with 9 bases left in between. The CDR3 runs to 15 residues. As DNA, the CDR3 is TGTGCCAGCAGCGTCCCCAGGGGTAGCAATCAGCCCCAGCATTTT. Translating it yields CASSVPRGSNQPQHF.

This clonotype was seen at least ten times. The chain recombines TRBV12-3 or TRBV12-4 with TRBJ2-3; D gene ambiguous. The V end was cut by 6 bases, the J end by 2 bases, with 15 bases between. This CDR3 has 15 amino acids. The CDR3 loop is CASSSRAIDTDTQYF. The CDR3 region has the DNA TGTGCCAGCAGCTCTCGGGCTATAGACACAGATACGCAGTATTTT.

The rearrangement links TRBV6-2 or TRBV6-3 to TRBJ2-3; D is unresolved. The CDR3 consists of 15 residues. V was trimmed by 7 bases and J by 2 bases, leaving 16 bases between them. CDR1 MNHEY and CDR2 SVGEGT come from the germline V gene. The CDR3 loop reads CASINQGYPTDTQYF. In DNA, the CDR3 is TGTGCCAGCATCAATCAAGGGTATCCCACAGATACGCAGTATTTT.

The chain has TRBV12-3 or TRBV12-4 and TRBJ1-1, with D uncertain. This CDR3 has 13 amino acids. The V end was cut by 7 bases, the J end by 2 bases, with 11 bases between. CDR3 sequence (DNA): TGTGCCAGCACCCCGGGAGTTAACACTGAAGCTTTCTTT. It is translated as CASTPGVNTEAFF.

The chain combines TRBV28 with TRBJ2-2; 8 nucleotides line up with TRBD1. CDR1 is MDHEN, CDR2 SYDVKM, per germline. The length of the CDR3 is 16 residues. J gave up 0 bases and V 3 bases, and 3 bases lay outside the gene matches. CDR3 residues: CASSLTGASNTGELFF. Written as DNA, the CDR3 is TGTGCCAGCAGTTTGACAGGGGCGTCGAACACCGGGGAGCTGTTTTTT. The full variable domain, completed using reference TRBV28 and TRBJ2-2, is DVKVTQSSRYLVKRTGEKVFLECVQDMDHENMFWYRQDPGLGLRLIYFSYDVKMKEKGDIPEGYSVSREKKERFSLILESASTNQTSMYLCASSLTGASNTGELFFGEGSRLTVL.

This clonotype was recorded many times. A much more abundant neighbour one base away suggests this may be a read error. The chain employs TRBV29-1 and TRBJ2-3, with TRBD2 as a possible D gene (6 bases). CDR1 SQVTM and CDR2 ANQGSEA come from the germline V gene. V was pared by 4 bases and J by 5 bases, with 13 bases between. The length of the CDR3 is 13 residues. The CDR3 here is CSVVEAEGDTQYF. CDR3 DNA: TGCAGCGTTGTGGAAGCGGAGGGAGATACGCAGTATTTT.

This clonotype was seen a few times. The rearrangement uses TRBV12-3 or TRBV12-4 and TRBJ2-1; 11 nucleotides align to TRBD2. The CDR3 contains 15 residues. The ends lost 6 bases at V and 6 bases at J; junction bases unmatched: 7. DNA for the CDR3: TGTGCCAGCAGACTTAGCGGGGGGGCCGGCAATGAGCAGTTCTTC. Translation: CASRLSGGAGNEQFF.

This chain links TRBV28 with TRBJ1-2, with D perhaps TRBD1 (6 bases). Germline assignment: CDR1 MDHEN and CDR2 SYDVKM. The CDR3 spans 11 residues. Trimming shortened V by 10 bases and J by 6 bases, and 12 bases separated the two germline ends. The CDR3 is CATKQGHGYTF. The CDR3, as DNA: TGTGCCACCAAACAGGGTCATGGCTACACCTTC.

V gene TRBV12-3 or TRBV12-4 combines with J gene TRBJ1-5; no firm D call. This CDR3 contains 14 residues. Trimming cost V 4 bases and J 5 bases, with 12 bases left between them. CDR3 in DNA: TGTGCCAGCAGTTGGATGGGAGGATATCAGCCCCAGCATTTT. Translation: CASSWMGGYQPQHF.